The 22 T cell receptor beta chains presented below share a single source sample, sequenced in a study of blood T cells in healthy people across ages (dated by TCRdb to between 2015 and 2017). Libraries were made using 5' RACE. The listed sequencing device is Illumina HiSeq 2500. A second PCR of roughly 7 to 11 cycles was performed with a sample-barcoded 5' primer and a J-beta primer mix. TCRdb applied fastp at Q25 and MiXCR to the public reads, then kept only in-frame beta chains. Rows are combined by CDR3 protein, so each entry shows the most common genes and DNA. The sample table contains 1.5 million to 2 million distinct CDR3 sequences; only one count was recorded for just under 50% of them. The ten largest clones take up 2% to 2.5% of the sample. Material: blood. These receptors were taken from a woman aged 40 to 50 in good health.

The chain links TRBV6-1 to TRBJ2-7; D may be TRBD1 or TRBD2 (5 bases each). The CDR3 consists of 14 residues. V was trimmed by 5 bases and J by 4 bases, leaving 15 bases between them. The germline gives CDR1 MNHNS, CDR2 SASEGT. The CDR3 DNA follows: TGTGCCAGCAGTCCCATGGGACGGACTTACGAGCAGTACTTC. It encodes CASSPMGRTYEQYF.

This clonotype was counted a single time. The junction differs from germline at one of its ends, possibly a read error. This chain uses TRBV11-2 with TRBJ2-1, with no clear D. This CDR3 contains 12 residues. Germline values: CDR1 SGHAT, CDR2 FQNNGV. The CDR3 DNA sequence: TGTACCAGCAGCTTAAACCGGTATGAGCAGTTCTTC. Translation: CTSSLNRYEQFF. The full variable domain, its missing parts supplied by reference TRBV11-2 and TRBJ2-1, is EAGVAQSPRYKIIEKRQSVAFWCNPISGHATLYWYQQILGQGPKLLIQFQNNGVVDDSQLPKDRFSAERLKGVDSTLKIQPAKLEDSAVYLCTSSLNRYEQFFGPGTRLTVL.

This clonotype was seen only a few times. The chain has TRBV4-3 and TRBJ2-1; maybe TRBD1 (6 bases). Germline V gene data show CDR1 as LGHNA and CDR2 as YSLEER. This CDR3 spans 19 amino acids. The V end lost 1 base, the J end lost 0 bases, and 19 bases lay between the germline ends. The CDR3 DNA sequence: TGCGCCAGCAGCCAAGTCTGGGCCCCAACAGGGAGCTCCTACAATGAGCAGTTCTTC. Amino acid sequence: CASSQVWAPTGSSYNEQFF.

Note on this clonotype: One end of the junction does not line up with germline, which may come from a read error. The rearrangement joins TRBV7-2 to TRBJ2-1, with D possibly being TRBD1 or TRBD2 (5 bases each). Germline V gene sequence: CDR1 SGHTA, CDR2 FQGNSA. This CDR3 contains 16 residues. CDR3 amino acids: CANSLSGTDDYNEQFF. DNA of the CDR3: TGTGCCAACAGCTTGTCCGGGACGGATGATTACAATGAGCAGTTCTTC.

The chain is built from TRBV4-2 and TRBJ2-3; D is unresolved. Trimming took 0 bases from V and 0 from J, leaving 13 bases between them. This CDR3 spans 17 amino acids. Germline CDR1 is LGHNA and CDR2 is YNFKEQ. CDR3 bases: TGTGCCAGCAGCCAAGACGGAAAGAGTGCGAGCACAGATACGCAGTATTTT. As protein: CASSQDGKSASTDTQYF.

The chain has TRBV12-3 or TRBV12-4 and TRBJ2-3; 9 bases are shared with TRBD2. The V gene end was trimmed by 6 bases and the J gene end by 4 bases; junction bases not matched to a gene: 5. The CDR3 is 14 amino acids. The DNA of the CDR3 is TGTGCCAGCAGGGGCGGGGGGGCCCCAGATACGCAGTATTTT. Amino acid sequence: CASRGGGAPDTQYF.

CDR3 loop: CASSWQWTDYGYTF. DNA for the CDR3: TGTGCCAGCAGCTGGCAGTGGACAGACTATGGCTACACCTTC. This sequence joins TRBV7-2 and TRBJ1-2; possibly TRBD1 for D (6 bases). The CDR3 spans 14 residues. Trimming took off 4 bases at V and 3 bases at J, with 12 bases between the two ends. Germline V CDR1 and CDR2: SGHTA, FQGNSA.

The chain employs TRBV11-2 and TRBJ1-4; 7 bases line up with TRBD1. The germline V gene has CDR1 SGHAT and CDR2 FQNNGV. The CDR3 is 16 amino acids. V shed 4 bases, J shed 5 bases, and the junction held 10 bases outside the gene matches. The CDR3 is CASSSLTGTVNEKLFF. CDR3 bases: TGTGCCAGCAGCTCGTTAACCGGGACAGTCAATGAAAAACTGTTTTTT.

This clonotype was recorded a few times. The chain uses TRBV20-1 and TRBJ2-7; 9 bases are shared with TRBD1. The germline CDR1 and CDR2 sequences are DFQATT and SNEGSKA (reference sequence). The CDR3 is made up of 14 amino acids. The trim removed 4 bases at V and 0 bases at J, leaving 4 bases unmatched. The CDR3 DNA follows: TGCAGTGCTAACGACAGGGGGTACTCCTACGAGCAGTACTTC. This encodes CSANDRGYSYEQYF.

The chain is built from TRBV27 and TRBJ1-1, with 7 bases that match TRBD1. This CDR3 contains 14 residues. V lost 6 bases to trimming and J lost 2 bases; unmatched junction nucleotides: 6. The germline CDR1 and CDR2 sequences are MNHEY and SMNVEV (reference sequence). CDR3 residues: CASRTDRVNTEAFF. Written as DNA, the CDR3 is TGTGCCAGCAGAACCGACAGGGTAAACACTGAAGCTTTCTTT.

This sequence joins TRBV7-9 and TRBJ2-1; a possible D gene is TRBD1 (5 bases). The CDR3 contains 14 residues. The germline gives CDR1 SEHNR, CDR2 FQNEAQ (reference sequence). V was pared by 5 bases and J by 2 bases, with 10 bases between. CDR3 DNA: TGTGCCAGCAGCCCCTCGACAGCCTACAATGAGCAGTTCTTC. It encodes CASSPSTAYNEQFF. Based on the CDR3 plus reference TRBV7-9 and TRBJ2-1, the full variable domain is DTGVSQNPRHKITKRGQNVTFRCDPISEHNRLYWYRQTLGQGPEFLTYFQNEAQLEKSRLLSDRFSAERPKGSFSTLEIQRTEQGDSAMYLCASSPSTAYNEQFFGPGTRLTVL.

This clonotype was observed a few times. Its ends do not fully match the called genes, so a read error is possible. The gene calls are TRBV7-7 and TRBJ2-7, with D perhaps being TRBD1 or TRBD2 (5 bases each). This CDR3 spans 18 amino acids. Germline values: CDR1 SSHAT, CDR2 FNYEAQ (reference sequence). This CDR3 is CASSLIKVSEDTKYEQYF. CDR3 sequence (DNA): TGTGCTAGCAGCTTAATAAAGGTGTCGGAGGACACCAAGTACGAGCAGTACTTC.

This clonotype was seen only a few times. The chain couples TRBV20-1 to TRBJ2-4; maybe TRBD2 (6 bases). Germline-derived CDR1 and CDR2 are DFQATT and SNEGSKA (reference sequence). The CDR3 consists of 14 residues. Trimming stripped 3 bases from V and 1 base from J, with 10 bases between. CDR3 bases: TGCAGTGCTAGCGGGGGTTCGGCCAAAAACATTCAGTACTTC. This gives the protein CSASGGSAKNIQYF.

This chain joins TRBV20-1 and TRBJ2-1; D could derive from TRBD1 or TRBD2 (5 bases each). This CDR3 contains 15 residues. The V gene lost 5 bases and the J gene lost 6 bases, with 20 bases spanning the gap. The V gene's germline CDR1 is DFQATT and CDR2 SNEGSKA (reference sequence). Here the CDR3 DNA reads TGCAGTGCTCCCGATCGGGACGGCCGGGGCAATGAGCAGTTCTTC. Its translation: CSAPDRDGRGNEQFF.

This clonotype was recorded many times. A junction boundary mismatches the germline segment, possibly from a read error. The rearrangement uses TRBV5-1 and TRBJ1-1, with D possibly being TRBD1 (6 bases). Germline V gives CDR1 SGHRS, CDR2 YFSETQ. The CDR3 extends over 13 amino acids. The CDR3 DNA follows: TGTGCCAGCAGCCGACAGGAGAACACTGAAGCTTTCTTT. Translation gives CASSRQENTEAFF.

Only a few counts were recorded for this clonotype. The chain links TRBV6-2 or TRBV6-3 to TRBJ1-2; no clear D. Trimming removed 5 bases from V and 1 base from J, with 8 bases in between. This CDR3 has 13 residues. Per germline, CDR1 MNHEY and CDR2 SVGEGT. Written as DNA, the CDR3 is TGTGCCAGCAGTAACATCCTTAACTATGGCTACACCTTC. Translated: CASSNILNYGYTF.

The chain carries TRBV29-1 and TRBJ2-5; a weak D match, TRBD2 (5 bases). TRBJ2-7 matches the DNA end more closely, so the J call is doubtful. This CDR3 has 14 residues. The germline V gene encodes CDR1 SQVTM and CDR2 ANQGSEA. The DNA for the CDR3 is TGCAGCGTTGAAGGGAGGCAGGCTCCCTACGAGCAGTACTTC. Translation gives CSVEGRQAPYEQYF.

This clonotype was detected only a few times. The chain recombines TRBV5-6 with TRBJ2-3; 9 nucleotides align to TRBD2. The junction had 11 bases not matched to a gene; V was cut back by 4 bases and J by 5 bases. Per germline, CDR1 SGHDT and CDR2 YYEEEE. The CDR3 totals 16 residues. CDR3 DNA sequence: TGTGCCAGCAGCCCAGGGACTAGCCGCCCCGAAGATACGCAGTATTTT. Translating it yields CASSPGTSRPEDTQYF.

This chain joins TRBV11-1 and TRBJ2-3; 8 positions agree with TRBD2. This CDR3 has 14 residues. The V segment lost 5 bases and the J segment 5 bases; nucleotides outside the gene matches: 6. Germline-derived CDR1 and CDR2 are SGHAT and FQDESV (reference sequence). DNA for the CDR3: TGTGCCAGCAGCCCGCAGCGGGGGTTAGATACGCAGTATTTT. Translated: CASSPQRGLDTQYF.

The chain is built from TRBV4-2 and TRBJ1-6; the match to TRBD1 covers 7 bases. The germline CDR1 and CDR2 sequences are LGHNA and YNFKEQ. The CDR3 is made up of 15 amino acids. The trim removed 1 base at V and 9 bases at J, leaving 6 bases unmatched. The CDR3 reads CASSQGRQGTSPLHF. The CDR3 DNA is TGTGCCAGCAGCCAAGGCAGACAGGGTACTTCACCCCTCCACTTT.

This clonotype has more than one count but fewer than ten. This sequence joins TRBV7-9 and TRBJ1-5; D unclear. Trimming took off 5 bases at V and 3 bases at J, with 5 bases between the two ends. Germline CDR1 and CDR2: SEHNR and FQNEAQ (reference sequence). CDR3 size: 12 residues. CDR3 residues: CASSEINQPQHF. The CDR3 DNA reads TGTGCCAGCAGCGAGATCAATCAGCCCCAGCATTTT.

This chain joins TRBV10-3 and TRBJ2-5; 7 bases agree with TRBD1. The ends lost 3 bases at V and 5 bases at J; junction bases unmatched: 15. Germline assignment: CDR1 ENHRY and CDR2 SYGVKD. This CDR3 has 17 amino acids. Written as DNA, the CDR3 is TGTGCCATCAGTGATTTCGCGCCAGGGGGATTTTTGGAGACCCAGTACTTC. Translating gives CAISDFAPGGFLETQYF.